This T cell receptor beta chain was retrieved from a study of T cells in Graves' hyperthyroidism and ophthalmopathy. Researchers barred patients who had uncontrolled infection, other autoimmune disease, pregnancy or lactation. Study-wide results and caveats: Peripheral blood also featured most of the thyroid clonotypes expanded above 0.001.

Amplification targeted TCR beta CDR3 regions from RNA transcripts. When the TCR CDR3 underwent first-round RT-PCR, the HTBI primer set was used. MiXCR, run by TCRdb on the multiplex PCR reads, gives a single entry per CDR3 protein. In the table there are almost 500,000 distinct CDR3 sequences, about 20% of which are singletons. About this clonotype itself: Antigen: not known. Compared with germline, one end of the junction differs, possibly owing to a read error.

The TCR originated in a woman aged 70 to 79 with Graves' ophthalmopathy. The sequenced sample was blood.

CDR3 amino acids: CASSAGQGFGETQYF. In DNA, the CDR3 is TGCGCCAGTAGCGCCGGACAGGGGTTCGGAGAGACCCAGTACTTC. V gene TRBV19 combines with J gene TRBJ2-5, with 9 bases lining up with TRBD1. Per germline, CDR1 LNHDA and CDR2 SQIVND (reference sequence). The CDR3 covers 15 residues.